This T cell receptor beta chain is drawn from a study of graft-versus-host responses after intestinal transplantation. Study-wide background: Transplants were multivisceral, liver-intestinal, or isolated intestinal. For approximately three years after anti-thymocyte globulin induction, all recipients took tacrolimus and steroids. Broader study findings: Allografts from individuals with graft-donor T cell macrochimerism displayed high graft-versus-host to host-versus-graft clonal ratios. The authors found GvH clones in recipient marrow, some appearing first in ileum or blood.

TCRdb's copy holds only in-frame clones and misses some; the assay was immunoSEQ multiplex PCR. The sample has approximately 71,000 clones, approximately 88% seen once. Worth noting for this clone: The target antigen is unknown.

The V and J ends lost 7 bases and 0 bases respectively, with 16 bases between them. The CDR3 length is 15 residues. Germline values: CDR1 SQVTM, CDR2 ANQGSEA. This chain links TRBV29-1 with TRBJ2-1; D is uncertain. This clonotype was sampled from a human donor who received an intestinal transplant. Sequenced material: unstimulated CD8+ T cells sorted from spleen or lymph node cells, taken before intestinal transplant. The CDR3 nucleotides read TGCAGCGCAAAAGGCGAGGAGCCCTCCTACAATGAGCAGTTCTTC. Translation gives CSAKGEEPSYNEQFF.